The table lists the clone carrying this TCR beta chain with a count of one. V dropped 4 bases and J dropped 12; count of bases not matched to a gene: 18. This CDR3 has 16 amino acids. Per germline, CDR1 SGDLS and CDR2 YYNGEE. The data stem from a study of cytomegalovirus exposure and HLA in healthy donors. Using immunoSEQ multiplex PCR, the repertoire was profiled, and TCRdb retains in-frame clones only, with some absent. Found here are approximately 90,000 clones, approximately 96% of them singletons; the top ten hold more than 0.65%. The sequenced sample consisted of PBMCs. The receptor comes from a man between 18 and 35 years old in good health and CMV-seronegative. The chain combines TRBV9 with TRBJ2-1, with 8 bases identical to TRBD1. The CDR3 sequence is CASSTQDRAALRWQFF. In DNA form, the CDR3 reads TGTGCCAGCAGCACCCAGGACAGGGCGGCTCTTAGATGGCAGTTCTTC.